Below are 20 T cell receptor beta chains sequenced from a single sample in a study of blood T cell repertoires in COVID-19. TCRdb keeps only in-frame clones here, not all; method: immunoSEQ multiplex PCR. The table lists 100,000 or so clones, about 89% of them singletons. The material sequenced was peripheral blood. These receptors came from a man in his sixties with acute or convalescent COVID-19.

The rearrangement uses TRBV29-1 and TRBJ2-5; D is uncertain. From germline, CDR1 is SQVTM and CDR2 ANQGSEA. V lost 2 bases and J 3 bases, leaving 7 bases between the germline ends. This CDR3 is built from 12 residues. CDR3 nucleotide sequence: TGCAGCGTTGAAATGATAGAAGAGACCCAGTACTTC. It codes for CSVEMIEETQYF.

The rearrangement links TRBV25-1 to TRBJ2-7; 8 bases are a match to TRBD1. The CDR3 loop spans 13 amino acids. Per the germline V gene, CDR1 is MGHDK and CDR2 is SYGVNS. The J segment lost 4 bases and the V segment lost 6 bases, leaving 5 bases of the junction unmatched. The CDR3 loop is CASSGTGGYEQYF. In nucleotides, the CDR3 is TGTGCCAGCAGCGGGACAGGTGGATACGAGCAGTACTTC.

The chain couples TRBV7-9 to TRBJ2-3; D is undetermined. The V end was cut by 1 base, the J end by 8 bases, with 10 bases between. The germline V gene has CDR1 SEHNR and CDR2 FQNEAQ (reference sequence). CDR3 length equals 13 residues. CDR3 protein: CASSLEPRFTQYF. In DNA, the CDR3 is TGTGCCAGCAGCTTAGAGCCCCGGTTTACGCAGTATTTT.

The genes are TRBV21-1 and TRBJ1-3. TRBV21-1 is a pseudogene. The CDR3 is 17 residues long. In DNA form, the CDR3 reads TGTGCCAGCAGCAAATGGCTCCGGGGGGCGTGTGGAAACACCATATATTTT. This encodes CASSKWLRGACGNTIYF.

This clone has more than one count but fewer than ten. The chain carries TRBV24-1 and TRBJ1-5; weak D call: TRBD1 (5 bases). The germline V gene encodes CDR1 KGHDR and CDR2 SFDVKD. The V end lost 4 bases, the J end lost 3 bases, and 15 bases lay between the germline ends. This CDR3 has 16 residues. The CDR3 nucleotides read TGTGCCACCAGTGACTCCCGGGGGGGTAACAATCAGCCCCAGCATTTT. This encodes CATSDSRGGNNQPQHF.

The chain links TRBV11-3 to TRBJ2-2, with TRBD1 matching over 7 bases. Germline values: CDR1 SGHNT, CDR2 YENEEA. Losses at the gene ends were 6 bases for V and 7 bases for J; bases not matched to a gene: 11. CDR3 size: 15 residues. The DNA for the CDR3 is TGTGCCAGCAGGGATGACAGGGACGGAATCGGGGAGCTGTTTTTT. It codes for CASRDDRDGIGELFF.

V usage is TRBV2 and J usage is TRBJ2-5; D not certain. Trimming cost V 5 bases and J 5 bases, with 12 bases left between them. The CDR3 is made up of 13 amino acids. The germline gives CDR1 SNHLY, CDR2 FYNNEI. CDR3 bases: TGTGCCAGCAGTCACCGCACGGAGGAGACCCAGTACTTC. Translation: CASSHRTEETQYF.

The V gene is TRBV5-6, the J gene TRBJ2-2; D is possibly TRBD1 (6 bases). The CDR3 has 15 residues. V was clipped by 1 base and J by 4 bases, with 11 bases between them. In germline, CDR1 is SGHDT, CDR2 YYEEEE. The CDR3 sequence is CASSLWGLGTGELFF. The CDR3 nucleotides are TGTGCCAGCAGCTTGTGGGGGCTTGGCACCGGGGAGCTGTTTTTT.

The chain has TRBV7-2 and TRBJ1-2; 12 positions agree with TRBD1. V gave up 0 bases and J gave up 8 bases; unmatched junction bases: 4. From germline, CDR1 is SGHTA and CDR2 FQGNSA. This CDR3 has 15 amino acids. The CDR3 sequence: CASSLAGQGAKGYTF. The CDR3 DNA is TGTGCCAGCAGCTTAGCGGGACAGGGGGCGAAGGGCTACACCTTC.

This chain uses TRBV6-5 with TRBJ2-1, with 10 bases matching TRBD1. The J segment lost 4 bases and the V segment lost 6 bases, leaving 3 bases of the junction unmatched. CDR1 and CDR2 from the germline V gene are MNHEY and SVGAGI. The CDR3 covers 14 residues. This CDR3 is CASRPDRGYNEQFF. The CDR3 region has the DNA TGTGCCAGCAGACCGGACAGGGGGTACAATGAGCAGTTCTTC.

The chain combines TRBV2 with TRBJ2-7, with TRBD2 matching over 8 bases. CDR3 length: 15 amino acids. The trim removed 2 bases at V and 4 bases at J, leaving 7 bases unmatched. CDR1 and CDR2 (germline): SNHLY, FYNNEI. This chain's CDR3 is CASSERSGSSYEQYF. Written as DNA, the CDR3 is TGTGCCAGCAGTGAAAGAAGCGGGAGTTCGTACGAGCAGTACTTC.

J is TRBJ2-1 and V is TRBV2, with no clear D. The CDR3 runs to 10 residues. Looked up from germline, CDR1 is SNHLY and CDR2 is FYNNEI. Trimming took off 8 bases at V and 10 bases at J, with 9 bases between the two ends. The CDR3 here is CASATTEQFF. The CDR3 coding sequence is TGTGCCAGCGCCACTACGGAGCAGTTCTTC. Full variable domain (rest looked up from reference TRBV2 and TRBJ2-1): EPEVTQTPSHQVTQMGQEVILRCVPISNHLYFYWYRQILGQKVEFLVSFYNNEISEKSEIFDDQFSVERPDGSNFTLKIRSTKLEDSAMYFCASATTEQFFGPGTRLTVL.

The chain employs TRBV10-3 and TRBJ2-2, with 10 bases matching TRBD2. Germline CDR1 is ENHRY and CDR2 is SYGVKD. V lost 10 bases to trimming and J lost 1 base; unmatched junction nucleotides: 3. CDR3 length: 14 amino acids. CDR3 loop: CATGLAENTGELFF. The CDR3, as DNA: TGTGCCACAGGACTAGCGGAGAACACCGGGGAGCTGTTTTTT.

The CDR3 here is CASTRDRAPGANVLTF. DNA for the CDR3: TGTGCCAGCACCCGGGACAGGGCACCCGGGGCCAACGTCCTGACTTTC. The chain recombines TRBV28 with TRBJ2-6; 9 bases line up with TRBD1. This CDR3 spans 16 amino acids. Trimming took 7 bases from V and 4 from J; bases not matched to a gene: 8. Germline CDR1 reads MDHEN; CDR2 reads SYDVKM.

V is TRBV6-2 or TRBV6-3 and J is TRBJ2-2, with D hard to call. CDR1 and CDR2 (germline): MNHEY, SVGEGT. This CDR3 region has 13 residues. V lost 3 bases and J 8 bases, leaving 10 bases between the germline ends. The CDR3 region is CASSYFPTGELFF. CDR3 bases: TGTGCCAGCAGTTATTTCCCTACTGGGGAGCTGTTTTTT.

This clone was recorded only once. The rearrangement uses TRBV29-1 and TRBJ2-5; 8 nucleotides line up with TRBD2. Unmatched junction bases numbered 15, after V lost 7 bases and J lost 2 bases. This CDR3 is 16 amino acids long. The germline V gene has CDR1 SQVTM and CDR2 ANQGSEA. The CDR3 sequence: CSALGPVAGPQETQYF. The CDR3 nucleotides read TGCAGCGCTCTTGGGCCGGTAGCGGGGCCACAAGAGACCCAGTACTTC.

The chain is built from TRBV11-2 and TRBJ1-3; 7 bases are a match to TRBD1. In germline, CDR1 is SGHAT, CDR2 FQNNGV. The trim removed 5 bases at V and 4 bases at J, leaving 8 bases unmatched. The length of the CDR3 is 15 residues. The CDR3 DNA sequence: TGTGCCAGCAGCGCAGTGAGGGGGCTCGGAAACACCATATATTTT. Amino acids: CASSAVRGLGNTIYF.

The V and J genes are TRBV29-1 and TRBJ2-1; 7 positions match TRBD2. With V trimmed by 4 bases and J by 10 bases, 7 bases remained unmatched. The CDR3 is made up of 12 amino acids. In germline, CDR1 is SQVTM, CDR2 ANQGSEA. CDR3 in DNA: TGCAGCGTTGCCATGGGGGGGGACGAGCAGTTCTTC. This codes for CSVAMGGDEQFF.

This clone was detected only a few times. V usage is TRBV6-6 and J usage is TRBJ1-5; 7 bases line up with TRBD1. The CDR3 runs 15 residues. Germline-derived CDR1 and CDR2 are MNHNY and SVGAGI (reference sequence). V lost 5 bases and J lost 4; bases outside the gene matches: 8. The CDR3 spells CASSDTGASNQPQHF. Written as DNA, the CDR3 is TGTGCCAGCAGTGATACAGGGGCCTCGAATCAGCCCCAGCATTTT.

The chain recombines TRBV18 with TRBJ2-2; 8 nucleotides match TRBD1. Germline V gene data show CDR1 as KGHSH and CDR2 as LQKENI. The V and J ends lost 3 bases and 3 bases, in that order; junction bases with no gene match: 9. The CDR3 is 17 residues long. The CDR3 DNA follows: TGTGCCAGCTCACCCAGACTGACAGGGGCCGACACCGGGGAGCTGTTTTTT. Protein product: CASSPRLTGADTGELFF.